This T cell receptor beta chain appears in the sequencing data of a study of blood T cells in healthy people across ages. Per sample, no less than 5 micrograms of total RNA were extracted. A J-beta primer mix and a sample-barcoded 5' primer were used in a second PCR of about 7 to 12 cycles. A 12-random-nucleotide template-switch adaptor tagged each cDNA molecule. Each CDR3 protein is one row after TCRdb ran MiXCR on the 5' RACE reads. The sample records more than 900,000 distinct CDR3 sequences, almost 30% being singletons. The data also belong to a second study, concerning T cells of mothers and their children. As reported in that work: Mothers and children who were related shared slightly more overlap than unrelated pairs, but not significantly more.

This sequence was found in a middle-aged woman in good health. The specimen was blood.

CDR3 DNA sequence: TGTGCCAGCAGCCCACATAACGGCGGCTTGCAGACCCAGTACTTC. Amino acids: CASSPHNGGLQTQYF. This chain joins TRBV28 and TRBJ2-5; no clear D. This CDR3 spans 15 amino acids. Looked up from germline, CDR1 is MDHEN and CDR2 is SYDVKM. The germline V and J ends were trimmed by 6 bases and 6 bases, with 20 bases remaining between them. The whole variable domain, remainder taken from reference TRBV28 and TRBJ2-5, is DVKVTQSSRYLVKRTGEKVFLECVQDMDHENMFWYRQDPGLGLRLIYFSYDVKMKEKGDIPEGYSVSREKKERFSLILESASTNQTSMYLCASSPHNGGLQTQYFGPGTRLLVL.